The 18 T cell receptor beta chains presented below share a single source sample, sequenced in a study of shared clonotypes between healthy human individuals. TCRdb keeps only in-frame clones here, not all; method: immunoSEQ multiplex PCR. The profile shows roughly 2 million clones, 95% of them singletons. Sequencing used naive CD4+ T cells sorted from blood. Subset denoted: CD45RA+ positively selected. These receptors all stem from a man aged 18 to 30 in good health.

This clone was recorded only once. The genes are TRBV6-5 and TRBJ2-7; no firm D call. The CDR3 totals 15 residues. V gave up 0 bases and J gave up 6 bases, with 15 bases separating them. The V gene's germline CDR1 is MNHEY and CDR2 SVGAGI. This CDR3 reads CASSYSFESRAEQYF. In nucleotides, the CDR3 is TGTGCCAGCAGTTACTCTTTCGAGAGCCGGGCCGAGCAGTACTTC.

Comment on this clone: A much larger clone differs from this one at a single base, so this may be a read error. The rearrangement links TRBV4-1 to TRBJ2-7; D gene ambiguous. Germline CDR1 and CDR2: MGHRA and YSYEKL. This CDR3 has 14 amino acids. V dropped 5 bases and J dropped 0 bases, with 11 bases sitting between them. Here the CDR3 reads CASSFTSSSYEQYF. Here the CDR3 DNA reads TGCGCCAGCAGCTTCACATCTAGCTCCTACGAGCAGTACTTC.

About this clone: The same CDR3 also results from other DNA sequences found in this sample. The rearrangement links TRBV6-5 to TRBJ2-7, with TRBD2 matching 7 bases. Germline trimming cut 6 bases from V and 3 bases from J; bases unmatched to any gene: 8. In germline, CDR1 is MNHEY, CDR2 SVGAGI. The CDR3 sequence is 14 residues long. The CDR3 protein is CASSPGLAGYEQYF. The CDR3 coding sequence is TGTGCCAGCAGCCCCGGTTTAGCGGGCTACGAGCAGTACTTC.

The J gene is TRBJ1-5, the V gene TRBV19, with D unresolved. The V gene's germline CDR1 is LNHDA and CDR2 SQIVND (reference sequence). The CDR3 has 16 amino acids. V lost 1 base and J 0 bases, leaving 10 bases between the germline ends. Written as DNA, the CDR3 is TGTGCCAGTAGTATAGGGGGTGTCGATAGCAATCAGCCCCAGCATTTT. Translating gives CASSIGGVDSNQPQHF.

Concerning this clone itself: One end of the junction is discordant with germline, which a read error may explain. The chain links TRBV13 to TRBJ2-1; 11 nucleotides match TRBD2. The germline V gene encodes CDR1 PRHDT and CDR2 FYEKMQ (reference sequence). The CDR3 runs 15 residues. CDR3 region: CAISPTSGMRIEQFF. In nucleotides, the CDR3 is TGTGCCATCAGCCCGACTAGCGGGATGCGTATTGAGCAGTTCTTC. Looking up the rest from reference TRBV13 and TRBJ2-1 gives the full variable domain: AAGVIQSPRHLIKEKRETATLKCYPIPRHDTVYWYQQGPGQDPQFLISFYEKMQSDKGSIPDRFSAQQFSDYHSELNMSSLELGDSALYFCAISPTSGMRIEQFFGPGTRLTVL.

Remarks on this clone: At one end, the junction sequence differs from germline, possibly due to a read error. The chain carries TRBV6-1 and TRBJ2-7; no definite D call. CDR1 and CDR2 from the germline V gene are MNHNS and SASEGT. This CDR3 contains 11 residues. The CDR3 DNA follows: TGTGCCAGCAGTACTCGGGCGGAGTTCCACTTC. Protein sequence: CASSTRAEFHF.

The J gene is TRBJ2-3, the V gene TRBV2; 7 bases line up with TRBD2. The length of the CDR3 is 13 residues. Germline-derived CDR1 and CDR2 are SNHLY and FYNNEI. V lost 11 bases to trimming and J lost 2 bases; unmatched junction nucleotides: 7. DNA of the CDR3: TGTGCCCCGCCGCGGGAGAACACAGATACGCAGTATTTT. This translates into CAPPRENTDTQYF.

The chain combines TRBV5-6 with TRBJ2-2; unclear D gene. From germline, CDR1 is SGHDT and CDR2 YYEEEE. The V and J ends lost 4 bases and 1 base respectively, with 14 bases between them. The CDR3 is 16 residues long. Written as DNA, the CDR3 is TGTGCCAGCAGCCTCGGGCAACTTGTGAACACCGGGGAGCTGTTTTTT. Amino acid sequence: CASSLGQLVNTGELFF.

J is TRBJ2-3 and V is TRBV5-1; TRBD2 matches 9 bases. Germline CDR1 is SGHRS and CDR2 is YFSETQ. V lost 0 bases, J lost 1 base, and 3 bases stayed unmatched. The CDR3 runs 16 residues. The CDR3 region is CASSLDSSGGTDTQYF. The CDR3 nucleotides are TGCGCCAGCAGCTTGGATTCTAGCGGGGGCACAGATACGCAGTATTTT.

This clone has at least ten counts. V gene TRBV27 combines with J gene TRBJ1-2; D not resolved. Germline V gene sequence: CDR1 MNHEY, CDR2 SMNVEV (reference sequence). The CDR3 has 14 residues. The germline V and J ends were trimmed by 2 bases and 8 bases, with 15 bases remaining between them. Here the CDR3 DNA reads TGTGCCAGCAGTTTAGGGAGCAGGCTTAGCGGCTACACCTTC. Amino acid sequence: CASSLGSRLSGYTF.

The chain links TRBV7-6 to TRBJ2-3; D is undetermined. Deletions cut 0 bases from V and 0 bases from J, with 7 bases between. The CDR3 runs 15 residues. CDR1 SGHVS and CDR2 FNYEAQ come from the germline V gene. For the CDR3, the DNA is TGTGCCAGCAGCTTAGCGGGGTCTAGCACAGATACGCAGTATTTT. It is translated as CASSLAGSSTDTQYF.

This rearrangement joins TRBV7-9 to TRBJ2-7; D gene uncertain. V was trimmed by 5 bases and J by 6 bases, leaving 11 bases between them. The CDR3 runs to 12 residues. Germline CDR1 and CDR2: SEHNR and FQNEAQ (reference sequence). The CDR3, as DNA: TGTGCCAGCAGCCTAACCCTGCTCGAGCAGTACTTC. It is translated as CASSLTLLEQYF. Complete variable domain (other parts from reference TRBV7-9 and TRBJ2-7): DTGVSQNPRHKITKRGQNVTFRCDPISEHNRLYWYRQTLGQGPEFLTYFQNEAQLEKSRLLSDRFSAERPKGSFSTLEIQRTEQGDSAMYLCASSLTLLEQYFGPGTRLTVT.

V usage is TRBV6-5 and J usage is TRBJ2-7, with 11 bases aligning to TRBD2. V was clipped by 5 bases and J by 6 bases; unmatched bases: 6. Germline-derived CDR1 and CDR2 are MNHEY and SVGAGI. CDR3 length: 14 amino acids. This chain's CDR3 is CASSPPGTSGEQYF. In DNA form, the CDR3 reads TGTGCCAGCAGTCCTCCCGGGACTAGCGGCGAGCAGTACTTC.

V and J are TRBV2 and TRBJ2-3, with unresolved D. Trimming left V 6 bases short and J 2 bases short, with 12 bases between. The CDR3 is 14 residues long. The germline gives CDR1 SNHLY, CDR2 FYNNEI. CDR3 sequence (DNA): TGTGCCAGCAGAAGCTATTATTCCACAGATACGCAGTATTTT. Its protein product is CASRSYYSTDTQYF.

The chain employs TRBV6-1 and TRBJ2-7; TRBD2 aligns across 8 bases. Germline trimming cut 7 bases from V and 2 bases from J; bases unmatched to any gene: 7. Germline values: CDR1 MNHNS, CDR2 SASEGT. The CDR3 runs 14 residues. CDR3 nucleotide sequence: TGTGCCAGCATTCGAACTAGCGGTACCTACGAGCAGTACTTC. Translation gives CASIRTSGTYEQYF.

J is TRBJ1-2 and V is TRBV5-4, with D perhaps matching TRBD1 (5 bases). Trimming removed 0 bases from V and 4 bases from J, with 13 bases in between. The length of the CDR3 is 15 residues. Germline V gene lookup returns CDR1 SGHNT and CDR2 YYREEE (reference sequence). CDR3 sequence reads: CASSLVGGGTYGYTF. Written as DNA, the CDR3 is TGTGCCAGCAGCTTGGTAGGTGGGGGAACCTATGGCTACACCTTC.

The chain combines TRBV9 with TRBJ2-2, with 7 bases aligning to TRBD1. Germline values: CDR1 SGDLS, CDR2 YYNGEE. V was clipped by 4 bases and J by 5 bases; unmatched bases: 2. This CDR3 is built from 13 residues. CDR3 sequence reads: CASSPRGTGELFF. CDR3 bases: TGTGCCAGCAGCCCCAGGGGGACCGGGGAGCTGTTTTTT. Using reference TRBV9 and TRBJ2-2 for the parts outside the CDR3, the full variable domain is DSGVTQTPKHLITATGQRVTLRCSPRSGDLSVYWYQQSLDQGLQFLIQYYNGEERAKGNILERFSAQQFPDLHSELNLSSLELGDSALYFCASSPRGTGELFFGEGSRLTVL.

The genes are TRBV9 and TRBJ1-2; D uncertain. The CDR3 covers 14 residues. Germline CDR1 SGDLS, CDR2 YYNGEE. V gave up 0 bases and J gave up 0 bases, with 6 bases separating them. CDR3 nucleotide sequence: TGTGCCAGCAGCGTAGCGGGAACTAACTATGGCTACACCTTC. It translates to CASSVAGTNYGYTF.